The sequence of this TCR beta chain was determined in a study of technical replicates of blood from a few donors. CDR3 length equals 16 residues. CDR1 LNHDA and CDR2 SQIVND come from the germline V gene (reference sequence). V shed 6 bases, J shed 6 bases, and the junction held 8 bases outside the gene matches. TCRdb's table, derived via immunoSEQ multiplex PCR, lists solely in-frame clones and lacks some. The sample includes some 74,000 clones, around nine tenths of them seen just once. The sequence was collected from a human donor in good health. Sequenced material: T cells isolated from PBMCs. The chain uses TRBV19 and TRBJ2-2, with 12 bases that match TRBD1. The CDR3 DNA is TGTGCCAGTAGAAGGGGGGGACAGGGGGCATCCGGGGAGCTGTTTTTT. Residues: CASRRGGQGASGELFF.